The 18 T cell receptor beta chains listed next were all sequenced from one sample in a study of T cells in Graves' hyperthyroidism and ophthalmopathy. Amplification targeted TCR beta CDR3 regions from RNA transcripts. Carried out on the TCR CDR3, a first-round RT-PCR used the HTBI primer set. TCRdb called the multiplex PCR reads again in MiXCR, with one record for every CDR3 protein. The table has fewer than 650,000 distinct CDR3 sequences, 13% to 15% seen once; the top ten hold over 11%. Specimen: blood. The source is a woman in her forties with Graves' hyperthyroidism.

Comment on this clonotype: A clone one base away is much larger, so this may be a read error. The V gene is TRBV29-1, the J gene TRBJ2-1; a possible D gene is TRBD2 (5 bases). Germline values: CDR1 SQVTM, CDR2 ANQGSEA. The V end lost 4 bases, the J end lost 12 bases, and 16 bases lay between the germline ends. The CDR3 totals 12 residues. This CDR3 is CSVGRGGYGQFF. The CDR3 DNA is TGCAGCGTTGGGCGTGGCGGGTATGGGCAGTTCTTC.

This clonotype was seen repeatedly, ten times or more. This chain uses TRBV3-1 with TRBJ2-7, with D unclear. Between the trimmed V and J ends, which lost 1 base and 5 bases, there was a span of 9 bases. The CDR3 totals 13 residues. Per the germline V gene, CDR1 is LGHDT and CDR2 is YNNKEL (reference sequence). The CDR3 loop is CASSQVALNEQYF. DNA for the CDR3: TGTGCCAGCAGCCAAGTCGCCCTAAACGAGCAGTACTTC.

This clonotype occurred many times. The chain links TRBV28 to TRBJ1-6, with 9 bases matching TRBD1. Per germline, CDR1 MDHEN and CDR2 SYDVKM. The CDR3 totals 17 residues. V lost 6 bases, J lost 9 bases, and 15 bases stayed unmatched. The CDR3 DNA follows: TGTGCCAGCAGCTCCGGGACAGGGATCCCCCAGGGTTCACCCCTCCACTTT. This codes for CASSSGTGIPQGSPLHF.

This clonotype was counted ten times or more. The chain employs TRBV27 and TRBJ1-1; 9 positions match TRBD1. The V segment lost 6 bases and the J segment 10 bases; nucleotides outside the gene matches: 6. The CDR3 length is 12 residues. Germline V gives CDR1 MNHEY, CDR2 SMNVEV (reference sequence). The CDR3 sequence is CASRPTGGRAFF. For the CDR3, the DNA is TGTGCCAGCAGACCTACAGGGGGCAGAGCTTTCTTT.

The chain is built from TRBV4-1 and TRBJ2-6; D call uncertain. This CDR3 is built from 16 residues. Germline-derived CDR1 and CDR2 are MGHRA and YSYEKL. Trimming took 0 bases from V and 0 from J, leaving 6 bases between them. CDR3 sequence reads: CASSQDWFSGANVLTF. The CDR3 DNA follows: TGCGCCAGCAGCCAAGATTGGTTCTCTGGGGCCAACGTCCTGACTTTC.

This clonotype has a count of ten or more. The chain links TRBV28 to TRBJ2-7; the D gene is possibly TRBD2 (6 bases). There are 15 residues in the CDR3. The V gene lost 2 bases and the J gene lost 1 base, with 12 bases spanning the gap. The germline CDR1 and CDR2 sequences are MDHEN and SYDVKM. In nucleotides, the CDR3 is TGTGCCAGCAGTTTAGCGGGAAGGGATTCCTACGAGCAGTACTTC. Residues: CASSLAGRDSYEQYF.

The sample holds many counts of this clonotype. The chain employs TRBV7-2 and TRBJ2-7, with a weak D call TRBD1 (6 bases). Germline loops: CDR1 SGHTA, CDR2 FQGNSA. The CDR3 has 14 amino acids. The V end lost 1 base, the J end lost 3 bases, and 10 bases lay between the germline ends. The DNA of the CDR3 is TGTGCCAGCAGCTTAGAACAGGGAAACTACGAGCAGTACTTC. It translates to CASSLEQGNYEQYF.

This clonotype has a count of ten or more. The chain couples TRBV28 to TRBJ1-5, with no clear D. From germline, CDR1 is MDHEN and CDR2 SYDVKM. Deletions cut 3 bases from V and 2 bases from J, with 2 bases between. CDR3 size: 12 residues. CDR3 coding DNA: TGTGCCAGCAGTTTCGGCAATCAGCCCCAGCATTTT. This codes for CASSFGNQPQHF.

This clonotype was recorded many times. The chain recombines TRBV28 with TRBJ2-7, with TRBD1 as a possible D gene (5 bases). Germline CDR1 reads MDHEN; CDR2 reads SYDVKM. V shed 1 base and J shed 6 bases, with 7 bases lying between them. This CDR3 spans 12 amino acids. In nucleotides, the CDR3 is TGTGCCAGCAGTTTATCCAGGGTCGAGCAGTACTTC. It specifies CASSLSRVEQYF.

Many counts were recorded for this clonotype. V usage is TRBV20-1 and J usage is TRBJ2-5; TRBD1 might be the D (6 bases). V shed 2 bases and J shed 1 base, with 14 bases lying between them. Germline V gene lookup returns CDR1 DFQATT and CDR2 SNEGSKA (reference sequence). This CDR3 comprises 15 residues. DNA of the CDR3: TGCAGTGCTAGAAGAGCCGGACAGATCCAAGAGACCCAGTACTTC. Amino acids: CSARRAGQIQETQYF.

J is TRBJ2-7 and V is TRBV5-1; a possible D gene is TRBD1 (5 bases). This CDR3 region has 13 residues. CDR1 is SGHRS and CDR2 is YFSETQ in the germline V gene. The V end lost 2 bases, the J end lost 3 bases, and 9 bases lay between the germline ends. CDR3 region: CASSFRVGYEQYF. In nucleotides, the CDR3 is TGCGCCAGCAGCTTCAGGGTCGGCTACGAGCAGTACTTC.

This clonotype has at least ten counts. This chain links TRBV3-1 with TRBJ2-5; D might be TRBD2 (6 bases). This CDR3 region has 14 residues. Deletions cut 2 bases from V and 1 base from J, with 8 bases between. The germline CDR1 and CDR2 sequences are LGHDT and YNNKEL (reference sequence). The CDR3 sequence is CASSQSSGQETQYF. CDR3 DNA sequence: TGTGCCAGCAGCCAAAGTAGCGGCCAAGAGACCCAGTACTTC.

In its sample, this clonotype was seen many times. One end of the junction is discordant with germline, which a read error may explain. V and J are TRBV5-1 and TRBJ1-2; D is unclear. Germline loops: CDR1 SGHRS, CDR2 YFSETQ. The CDR3 totals 11 residues. CDR3 region: CASSDNYGYTF. The CDR3 nucleotides read TGTGCCAGCAGCGACAACTATGGCTACACCTTC.

This chain uses TRBV10-3 with TRBJ2-7; D possibly corresponds to TRBD2 (6 bases). This CDR3 is built from 15 residues. V was trimmed by 2 bases and J by 2 bases, leaving 13 bases between them. Germline values: CDR1 ENHRY, CDR2 SYGVKD. CDR3 protein: CAISETSITTYEQYF. The CDR3 region has the DNA TGTGCCATCAGTGAGACTAGCATTACTACCTACGAGCAGTACTTC.

The rearrangement uses TRBV9 and TRBJ2-1; weak D call: TRBD1 (5 bases). The ends were cut back, 3 bases at V and 5 bases at J, with 9 bases in the middle. Germline CDR1 and CDR2: SGDLS and YYNGEE. This CDR3 is built from 13 residues. CDR3 sequence (DNA): TGTGCCAGCAGCGGTGGGGCGGACAATGAGCAGTTCTTC. It yields the protein CASSGGADNEQFF. The complete variable domain, with remaining parts taken from reference TRBV9 and TRBJ2-1, reads DSGVTQTPKHLITATGQRVTLRCSPRSGDLSVYWYQQSLDQGLQFLIQYYNGEERAKGNILERFSAQQFPDLHSELNLSSLELGDSALYFCASSGGADNEQFFGPGTRLTVL.

There are a few counts of this clonotype. J is TRBJ2-1 and V is TRBV20-1, with 8 nucleotides matching TRBD1. The germline V gene encodes CDR1 DFQATT and CDR2 SNEGSKA (reference sequence). V was pared by 0 bases and J by 6 bases, with 7 bases of the junction left unmatched. The CDR3 sequence is 15 residues long. This CDR3 reads CSARDLLTGVNEQFF. The CDR3 DNA reads as TGCAGTGCTAGAGATCTTTTGACAGGGGTCAATGAGCAGTTCTTC.

This clonotype was seen at least ten times. V is TRBV7-8 and J is TRBJ2-2; the match to TRBD1 covers 9 bases. The trim removed 3 bases at V and 3 bases at J, leaving 2 bases unmatched. The CDR3 has 15 amino acids. Germline V gene lookup returns CDR1 SGHVS and CDR2 FQNEAQ. The CDR3 coding sequence is TGTGCCAGCAGCTTCCGGGACAGGGACACCGGGGAGCTGTTTTTT. This translates into CASSFRDRDTGELFF. Complete variable domain (other parts from reference TRBV7-8 and TRBJ2-2): GAGVSQSPRYKVAKRGQDVALRCDPISGHVSLFWYQQALGQGPEFLTYFQNEAQLDKSGLPSDRFFAERPEGSVSTLKIQRTQQEDSAVYLCASSFRDRDTGELFFGEGSRLTVL.

The rearrangement joins TRBV5-1 to TRBJ2-5; 9 nucleotides align to TRBD1. From germline, CDR1 is SGHRS and CDR2 YFSETQ. After removal of 0 bases from V and 4 bases from J, the junction contained 7 bases not matched to a gene. The CDR3 covers 16 residues. In DNA, the CDR3 is TGCGCCAGCAGCTTGGACTCCGGGACAGGGTCAGAGACCCAGTACTTC. Its protein is CASSLDSGTGSETQYF.